The rows below give T cell receptor beta chains drawn from one sample of a study of shared clonotypes between healthy human individuals. Measured with immunoSEQ multiplex PCR; TCRdb has only the in-frame clones, and not every one. The table lists over a million clones, 75% to 80% of them singletons. Source material: memory CD4+ T cells from PBMCs. The receptor source for this set is a man between 18 and 35 years old in good health. Some clones in this sample may be carry-over from other donors' samples. The CDR3 runs from the conserved cysteine through the conserved F or W. The order of the fields is V gene, clone size, J gene, D gene, CDR3 protein, CDR3 DNA. A D gene is named only where the DNA matches it firmly. Some rows mark clone size as missing; the rest say once, few, many or name a class of expanded clone.

TRBV18	-	TRBJ2-1	TRBD1	CASSLDRGRRNEQFF	TGTGCCAGCTCATTAGACAGGGGGCGAAGGAATGAGCAGTTCTTC
TRBV7-2	few	TRBJ1-3	-	CASSISGNTIYF	TGTGCCAGCAGCATTTCTGGAAACACCATATATTTT
TRBV28	few	TRBJ1-1	-	CASRPPTVEAFF	TGTGCCAGCAGACCCCCTACAGTTGAAGCTTTCTTT
TRBV27	once	TRBJ2-5	-	CASSLLEGGETQYF	TGTGCCAGCAGTTTATTAGAGGGGGGAGAGACCCAGTACTTC
TRBV2	-	TRBJ1-2	-	CASSFPAEFNYGYTF	TGTGCCAGCAGTTTCCCCGCGGAATTTAACTATGGCTACACCTTC
TRBV12-5	once	TRBJ2-5	-	CASGPSSETQYF	TGTGCTAGTGGTCCCAGCTCGGAGACCCAGTACTTC
TRBV5-4	-	TRBJ2-1	-	CASSSSGQGKNEQFF	TGTGCCAGCAGCTCGAGTGGGCAGGGGAAGAATGAGCAGTTCTTC
TRBV11-3	-	TRBJ2-1	TRBD2	CASSLDFGAGDYNEQFF	TGTGCCAGCAGCTTAGATTTCGGAGCGGGAGATTACAATGAGCAGTTCTTC
TRBV29-1	few	TRBJ2-7	-	CSYSSNGYEQYF	TGCAGCTATTCAAGTAACGGCTACGAGCAGTACTTC
TRBV18	-	TRBJ1-4	-	CASSPTGRSTNEKLFF	TGTGCCAGCTCACCAACGGGACGTTCAACTAATGAAAAACTGTTTTTT
TRBV9	-	TRBJ1-3	TRBD1	CASSVDPGQNSGNTIYF	TGTGCCAGCAGCGTAGACCCGGGACAGAACTCTGGAAACACCATATATTTT
TRBV9	-	TRBJ2-7	-	CASSVSTILTYEQYF	TGTGCCAGCAGCGTCAGTACTATCCTGACCTACGAGCAGTACTTC
TRBV15	-	TRBJ1-2	TRBD1	CATSPGQGNYGYTF	TGTGCCACCAGTCCAGGACAGGGAAACTATGGCTACACCTTC
TRBV15	-	TRBJ2-1	TRBD2	CATSTQRGSSYNEQFF	TGTGCCACCAGCACCCAGCGGGGGAGCTCCTACAATGAGCAGTTCTTC
TRBV30	-	TRBJ1-2	-	CAWSVPTGELNYGYTF	TGTGCCTGGAGTGTCCCCACGGGAGAACTCAACTATGGCTACACCTTC
TRBV25-1	-	TRBJ2-2	-	CASSDGVYGTGELFF	TGTGCCAGCAGTGATGGGGTCTATGGCACCGGGGAGCTGTTTTTT
TRBV5-1	-	TRBJ2-1	TRBD2	CASKGLAGSGLDEQFF	TGCGCCAGCAAGGGACTAGCTGGGTCCGGGTTGGATGAGCAGTTCTTC
TRBV2	-	TRBJ2-2	TRBD1	CASSTGQGRMTGELFF	TGTGCCAGCAGTACGGGACAGGGGAGGATGACCGGGGAGCTGTTTTTT
TRBV18	-	TRBJ2-7	-	CASSPIPQTGEQYF	TGTGCCAGCTCACCTATTCCCCAGACGGGCGAGCAGTACTTC
TRBV7-2	-	TRBJ2-7	TRBD1	CASTGAPGQETYEQYF	TGTGCCAGCACCGGAGCCCCGGGACAGGAGACCTACGAGCAGTACTTC
TRBV29-1	-	TRBJ2-7	TRBD1	CSVWTGNYEQYF	TGCAGCGTTTGGACAGGGAACTACGAGCAGTACTTC
TRBV6-5	-	TRBJ2-3	TRBD2	CASRAGGVDTQYF	TGTGCCAGCAGAGCGGGGGGGGTGGATACGCAGTATTTT
TRBV5-1	-	TRBJ2-1	TRBD1	CASSRGTGEVYEQFF	TGCGCCAGCAGCCGTGGGACAGGGGAGGTCTATGAGCAGTTCTTC
TRBV5-1	-	TRBJ1-2	TRBD1	CASSQSGTGGGYTF	TGCGCCAGCAGCCAGTCCGGGACAGGAGGAGGCTACACCTTC
TRBV30	-	TRBJ2-7	-	CAWSVTRTAQQYF	TGTGCCTGGAGTGTTACTCGAACTGCTCAGCAGTACTTC
TRBV6-1	-	TRBJ2-6	-	CASRGLTGANVLTF	TGTGCCAGCAGGGGCTTGACTGGGGCCAACGTCCTGACTTTC
TRBV2	-	TRBJ2-5	-	CASSDPRGSRWETQYF	TGTGCCAGCAGTGATCCCCGGGGCAGCCGATGGGAGACCCAGTACTTC